This T cell receptor beta chain was identified during a study of blood T cell repertoires in COVID-19. The CDR3 consists of 13 residues. The V gene lost 6 bases and the J gene lost 7 bases, with 15 bases spanning the gap. The V gene's germline CDR1 is ENHRY and CDR2 SYGVKD. Assay used: immunoSEQ multiplex PCR; TCRdb lists only in-frame clones, some missing. Of about 56,000 clones listed, 84% were seen once; the top ten hold 10% to 15%. The source of this sequence is an elderly woman with acute or convalescent COVID-19. The sequencing sample was made of peripheral blood. This chain connects TRBV10-3 to TRBJ1-1; weak D call: TRBD1 (6 bases). CDR3 DNA: TGTGCCATCAGACAAACAGGGTCTGATGAAGCTTTCTTT. Amino acid sequence: CAIRQTGSDEAFF.